This entry lists 30 T cell receptor beta chains sequenced from one sample in a study of regulatory T cells in long-lasting Graves disease. Library construction for TCR beta used iRepertoire HTBI primers and Arm-PCR of CDR3 regions. Via MiXCR, TCRdb re-called the multiplex PCR reads, giving one row per CDR3 protein. The repertoire holds about 450,000 distinct CDR3 sequences, with about 25% as singletons. The time point here: persistent/refractory GD, antithyroid drugs over 5 years with positive TRAb. TCR sequences were obtained from RNA taken from PBMCs. The material was peripheral blood mononuclear cells (PBMCs), obtained when the disease was refractory, from a patient treated with antithyroid drugs. These receptor sequences come from a female donor with Graves disease.

The gene calls are TRBV15 and TRBJ2-5, with 10 positions matching TRBD2. The J call is in doubt because the DNA end fits TRBJ2-1 better. The CDR3 sequence is 16 residues long. Germline CDR1 reads LNHNV; CDR2 reads YYDKDF (reference sequence). DNA for the CDR3: TGTGCCACCGTTCGCGCCGGGACTAGCGCCAGCAATGAGCAGTTCTTC. Translated: CATVRAGTSASNEQFF.

Ten or more counts support this clonotype. The gene calls are TRBV2 and TRBJ1-3; the match to TRBD1 covers 7 bases. The germline V gene has CDR1 SNHLY and CDR2 FYNNEI. The CDR3 is 16 amino acids. Trimming cost V 1 base and J 4 bases; bases outside gene matches: 7. The CDR3 region is CASSEETTGSGNTIYF. CDR3 bases: TGTGCCAGCAGTGAAGAGACGACAGGGAGCGGAAACACCATATATTTT.

Details on this clonotype: A much larger clone sits a single nucleotide away, making a read error possible. The chain combines TRBV6-1 with TRBJ2-7; perhaps TRBD2 as D (5 bases). Looked up from germline, CDR1 is MNHNS and CDR2 is SASEGT. The CDR3 loop spans 14 amino acids. Trimming removed 6 bases at V and 5 bases at J, with 17 bases between. The CDR3: CASRKDLGAHEQYF. CDR3 DNA: TGTGCCAGCAGGAAGGACTTAGGCGCCCACGAGCAGTACTTC.

This clonotype was recorded at least ten times. The chain couples TRBV12-3 or TRBV12-4 to TRBJ2-7, with D uncertain. Trimming pared 4 bases from V and 4 bases from J, leaving 8 bases between. The CDR3 consists of 12 residues. The DNA of the CDR3 is TGTGCCAGCAGTTCAACATATTACGAGCAGTACTTC. It translates to CASSSTYYEQYF.

This clonotype was counted ten times or more. V gene TRBV2 combines with J gene TRBJ2-4; the D is unclear. Trimming removed 3 bases at V and 9 bases at J, with 6 bases between. Looked up from germline, CDR1 is SNHLY and CDR2 is FYNNEI. The CDR3 length is 11 residues. CDR3: CASSDGFIQYF. In nucleotides, the CDR3 is TGTGCCAGCAGTGACGGATTCATTCAGTACTTC.

This clonotype was seen ten or more times. This chain uses TRBV2 with TRBJ2-2; D might be TRBD1 or TRBD2, each matching 5 bases. Trimming removed 6 bases from V and 5 bases from J, with 16 bases in between. The CDR3 totals 15 residues. In germline, CDR1 is SNHLY, CDR2 FYNNEI. The CDR3 DNA reads TGTGCCAGCAGCCCGGGACCCATGGGGACCGGGGAGCTGTTTTTT. Translated, it gives CASSPGPMGTGELFF.

This clonotype came up a few times. The rearrangement links TRBV27 to TRBJ1-2, with D perhaps TRBD1 (6 bases). Trimming shortened V by 5 bases and J by 4 bases, and 14 bases separated the two germline ends. The CDR3 contains 14 residues. Per the germline V gene, CDR1 is MNHEY and CDR2 is SMNVEV (reference sequence). The chain's CDR3 is CASSGRGFSYGYTF. The CDR3 region has the DNA TGTGCCAGCAGTGGCAGGGGTTTTAGCTATGGCTACACCTTC.

The table lists this clonotype with many counts. The rearrangement joins TRBV6-1 to TRBJ2-7; 8 bases are a match to TRBD1. The CDR3 has 13 residues. CDR1 is MNHNS, CDR2 SASEGT, per germline. V lost 6 bases to trimming and J lost 6 bases; unmatched junction nucleotides: 7. CDR3 in DNA: TGTGCCAGCAGGGGCAGGGGGCTAGGCGAGCAGTACTTC. Amino acids: CASRGRGLGEQYF.

The V call is TRBV29-1, the J call TRBJ2-5; 12 bases map to TRBD2. Germline-derived CDR1 and CDR2 are SQVTM and ANQGSEA. This CDR3 has 14 amino acids. The V and J ends lost 3 bases and 5 bases, in that order; junction bases with no gene match: 4. The CDR3 sequence is CSVDPSGRGETQYF. In DNA form, the CDR3 reads TGCAGCGTTGATCCTAGCGGGAGGGGGGAGACCCAGTACTTC.

This clonotype was seen at least ten times. Its ends do not fully match the called genes, so a read error is possible. V is TRBV2 and J is TRBJ1-5, with TRBD1 matching over 12 bases. The CDR3 loop spans 15 amino acids. Per the germline V gene, CDR1 is SNHLY and CDR2 is FYNNEI. CDR3 DNA: TGTGCCAGCAGCGAAGGGACAGGGGGCGGTCAGCCCCAGCATTTT. Its translation: CASSEGTGGGQPQHF.

This clonotype was detected many times. The J gene is TRBJ2-5, the V gene TRBV2, with 12 bases aligning to TRBD2. The CDR3 consists of 15 residues. The germline V gene has CDR1 SNHLY and CDR2 FYNNEI. Trimming took 6 bases from V and 5 from J; bases not matched to a gene: 7. This CDR3 reads CASSQTSGSGETQYF. The CDR3 region has the DNA TGTGCCAGCAGCCAGACTAGCGGGAGTGGTGAGACCCAGTACTTC.

This clonotype appeared many times. The chain's CDR3 is CASPGTAGYTF. The CDR3, as DNA: TGTGCCAGCCCAGGGACAGCTGGCTACACCTTC. This chain uses TRBV2 with TRBJ1-2; 7 bases are shared with TRBD1. The V and J ends lost 8 bases and 7 bases, in that order; junction bases with no gene match: 4. There are 11 residues in the CDR3. Germline assignment: CDR1 SNHLY and CDR2 FYNNEI.

The chain employs TRBV11-3 and TRBJ1-5; the D is unclear. Germline CDR1 reads SGHNT; CDR2 reads YENEEA. CDR3 length equals 18 residues. The V gene lost 2 bases and the J gene lost 6 bases, with 23 bases spanning the gap. The DNA of the CDR3 is TGTGCCAGCAGCTTAACTGGAGGGTTCCCCTTCCGGCGTCAGCCCCAGCATTTT. It codes for CASSLTGGFPFRRQPQHF.

The rearrangement joins TRBV6-2 or TRBV6-3 to TRBJ1-2; D is perhaps TRBD1 (5 bases). CDR1 and CDR2 (germline): MNHEY, SVGEGT. Trimming removed 2 bases at V and 2 bases at J, with 6 bases between. This CDR3 is 13 amino acids long. DNA for the CDR3: TGTGCCAGCAGTTACCGACAGAACTATGGCTACACCTTC. Protein: CASSYRQNYGYTF.

The chain joins TRBV7-2 to TRBJ1-1; D remains unclear. The CDR3 sequence is 12 residues long. V dropped 4 bases and J dropped 1 base, with 4 bases sitting between them. Germline values: CDR1 SGHTA, CDR2 FQGNSA. The CDR3 is CASSSTNTEAFF. Written as DNA, the CDR3 is TGTGCCAGCAGCTCCACGAACACTGAAGCTTTCTTT.

As concerns this clonotype: This may come from a read error, since a much larger clone is one base off. The rearrangement joins TRBV7-2 to TRBJ1-4; 10 bases line up with TRBD1. The CDR3 is 17 residues long. The germline gives CDR1 SGHTA, CDR2 FQGNSA. Trimming at V came to 0 bases and at J to 6 bases, leaving 7 bases not matched to a gene. Here the CDR3 DNA reads TGTGCCAGCAGCTTAGCTTTAGGACAGGGGGTTTATGAAAAACTGTTTTTT. Translation: CASSLALGQGVYEKLFF.

This chain joins TRBV20-1 and TRBJ2-2; D perhaps matches TRBD2 (6 bases). Trimming removed 1 base from V and 5 bases from J, with 20 bases in between. CDR3 length: 17 residues. Looked up from germline, CDR1 is DFQATT and CDR2 is SNEGSKA (reference sequence). The CDR3 here is CSARGAWGDPQTGELFF. The CDR3 DNA reads as TGCAGTGCTAGAGGGGCCTGGGGGGACCCACAAACCGGGGAGCTGTTTTTT.

This clonotype was seen a handful of times. The chain joins TRBV15 to TRBJ2-7; D is uncertain. CDR3 length: 13 amino acids. V was shortened by 6 bases and J by 3 bases, with 12 bases between the two germline ends. Germline V gives CDR1 LNHNV, CDR2 YYDKDF (reference sequence). This CDR3 reads CATRSFRSYEQYF. The CDR3, as DNA: TGTGCCACCAGATCGTTTCGTAGCTACGAGCAGTACTTC.

The chain employs TRBV2 and TRBJ2-1; D is ambiguous. V lost 10 bases, J lost 4 bases, and 11 bases lay in between. The CDR3 loop spans 12 amino acids. Germline CDR1 SNHLY, CDR2 FYNNEI. CDR3 nucleotides: TGTGCCATCAACGGAGATTACAATGAGCAGTTCTTC. Encoded protein: CAINGDYNEQFF.

The chain joins TRBV5-1 to TRBJ1-3; D unclear. The V gene's germline CDR1 is SGHRS and CDR2 YFSETQ. V was cut by 1 base and J by 6 bases, with 11 bases left in between. This CDR3 has 14 amino acids. CDR3 in DNA: TGCGCCAGCAGCTTGTCCACGACACTAAACACCATATATTTT. Translating gives CASSLSTTLNTIYF.

The chain couples TRBV20-1 to TRBJ2-4; TRBD2 might be the D (5 bases). This CDR3 comprises 12 residues. Germline loops: CDR1 DFQATT, CDR2 SNEGSKA (reference sequence). V was pared by 6 bases and J by 4 bases, with 10 bases between. The chain's CDR3 is CSARTDKNIQYF. The CDR3 DNA follows: TGCAGTGCAAGGACTGATAAAAACATTCAGTACTTC.

Comments on this clonotype: A much larger clone differs by one base, so this may be a read error. The chain uses TRBV28 and TRBJ2-7; D could derive from TRBD1 or TRBD2 (5 bases each). The V gene's germline CDR1 is MDHEN and CDR2 SYDVKM. Trimming took 6 bases from V and 4 from J, leaving 16 bases between them. The CDR3 contains 14 residues. The CDR3 here is CASRGRVAGYEQYF. CDR3 DNA: TGTGCCAGCAGGGGACGGGTGGCAGGTTACGAGCAGTACTTC.

This clonotype was detected ten times or more. V and J are TRBV28 and TRBJ2-5; 8 bases are shared with TRBD2. CDR1 is MDHEN, CDR2 SYDVKM, per germline. The CDR3 has 16 amino acids. Germline trimming cut 5 bases from V and 5 bases from J; bases unmatched to any gene: 13. CDR3 region: CASSRRGAGVAETQYF. The DNA of the CDR3 is TGTGCCAGCAGTCGCCGTGGAGCGGGAGTTGCTGAGACCCAGTACTTC. Together with reference TRBV28 and TRBJ2-5, the CDR3 gives the full variable domain: DVKVTQSSRYLVKRTGEKVFLECVQDMDHENMFWYRQDPGLGLRLIYFSYDVKMKEKGDIPEGYSVSREKKERFSLILESASTNQTSMYLCASSRRGAGVAETQYFGPGTRLLVL.

This clonotype was detected a few times. The chain carries TRBV7-3 and TRBJ2-7, with 8 bases fitting TRBD1. The J segment lost 5 bases and the V segment lost 4 bases, leaving 10 bases of the junction unmatched. Germline V gene sequence: CDR1 SGHTA, CDR2 FQGTGA. This CDR3 region has 15 residues. CDR3 sequence: CASSSARGRENEQYF. CDR3 nucleotide sequence: TGTGCCAGCAGCTCAGCCAGGGGGCGGGAAAACGAGCAGTACTTC.

Turning to this clonotype: A much larger clone lies one base from this, so it may be a read error. V usage is TRBV6-1 and J usage is TRBJ1-2; a weak D match, TRBD1 (5 bases). CDR1 is MNHNS, CDR2 SASEGT, per germline. This CDR3 is built from 15 residues. CDR3 in amino acids: CPSSYLGAGLGGYTF. CDR3 nucleotides: TGTCCCAGCAGTTACCTCGGGGCAGGACTCGGTGGCTACACCTTC.

The chain carries TRBV7-2 and TRBJ2-5, with TRBD1 as a possible D gene (5 bases). The V gene lost 3 bases and the J gene lost 5 bases, with 10 bases spanning the gap. The CDR3 has 13 residues. Germline CDR1 and CDR2: SGHTA and FQGNSA. CDR3 loop: CASSFQGSETQYF. The CDR3 DNA reads TGTGCCAGCAGCTTTCAGGGAAGCGAGACCCAGTACTTC.

The chain recombines TRBV6-1 with TRBJ1-5, with 7 nucleotides matching TRBD1. CDR1 is MNHNS, CDR2 SASEGT, per germline. The CDR3 covers 15 residues. Trimming at V came to 4 bases and at J to 4 bases, leaving 7 bases not matched to a gene. The CDR3 spells CASSGGQRGNQPQHF. CDR3 sequence (DNA): TGTGCCAGCAGTGGGGGACAGCGAGGGAATCAGCCCCAGCATTTT.

This clonotype showed up many times. V and J are TRBV7-9 and TRBJ2-5; D possibly matches TRBD1 or TRBD2 (5 bases each). Trimming pared 4 bases from V and 5 bases from J, leaving 14 bases between. This CDR3 is built from 14 residues. CDR1 is SEHNR, CDR2 FQNEAQ, per germline (reference sequence). The CDR3 DNA sequence: TGTGCCAGCAGCTCGACAGCTCGAGGGGAGACCCAGTACTTC. Translating it yields CASSSTARGETQYF. Looking up the rest from reference TRBV7-9 and TRBJ2-5 gives the full variable domain: DTGVSQNPRHKITKRGQNVTFRCDPISEHNRLYWYRQTLGQGPEFLTYFQNEAQLEKSRLLSDRFSAERPKGSFSTLEIQRTEQGDSAMYLCASSSTARGETQYFGPGTRLLVL.

This rearrangement joins TRBV19 to TRBJ1-1; D is unresolved. Germline V gene lookup returns CDR1 LNHDA and CDR2 SQIVND (reference sequence). The CDR3 totals 15 residues. Trimming shortened V by 6 bases and J by 4 bases, and 18 bases separated the two germline ends. The CDR3 DNA follows: TGTGCCAGTAGACTCACTGGACCGGGAGTCACTGAAGCTTTCTTT. It codes for CASRLTGPGVTEAFF. Based on the CDR3 plus reference TRBV19 and TRBJ1-1, the full variable domain is DGGITQSPKYLFRKEGQNVTLSCEQNLNHDAMYWYRQDPGQGLRLIYYSQIVNDFQKGDIAEGYSVSREKKESFPLTVTSAQKNPTAFYLCASRLTGPGVTEAFFGQGTRLTVV.

Of note for this clonotype: The conserved closing phenylalanine or tryptophan is absent in this CDR3, likely reflecting a read error. The V and J genes are TRBV30 and TRBJ1-1; a possible D gene is TRBD1 (6 bases). Trimming pared 2 bases from V and 2 bases from J, leaving 9 bases between. The CDR3 runs 13 residues. Germline V CDR1 and CDR2: GTSNPN, SVGIG (reference sequence). This CDR3 is CAWSQGQNTEAFL. The CDR3 DNA reads TGTGCCTGGAGTCAGGGGCAAAACACTGAAGCTTTCCTT.